This T cell receptor beta chain was recovered during a study of neurological immune-mediated disorders. Sample time point: longitudinal time-point 3. This clonotype has at least ten counts. The germline gives CDR1 SEHNR, CDR2 FQNEAQ (reference sequence). V gave up 2 bases and J gave up 8 bases, with 10 bases separating them. The CDR3 consists of 13 residues. The authors produced cDNA by 5'RACE using 10-nucleotide random UMIs. Via MiXCR, TCRdb re-called the 5' RACE reads, giving one row per CDR3 protein. Among around 53,000 distinct CDR3 sequences, approximately 8.4% were seen once, and the ten largest hold 1.9%.

This chain uses TRBV7-9 with TRBJ2-1, with TRBD1 as a possible D gene (5 bases). The receptor was isolated from a woman aged 40 to 50 in good health. Sample: PBMCs. The CDR3 region is CASSLRRDDEQFF. The CDR3 nucleotides are TGTGCCAGCAGCTTACGCAGGGATGATGAGCAGTTCTTC. Variable domain in full (rest from reference TRBV7-9 and TRBJ2-1): DTGVSQNPRHKITKRGQNVTFRCDPISEHNRLYWYRQTLGQGPEFLTYFQNEAQLEKSRLLSDRFSAERPKGSFSTLEIQRTEQGDSAMYLCASSLRRDDEQFFGPGTRLTVL.